The present T cell receptor (beta chain) was sequenced within a study of a mutant IDH1 vaccine in newly diagnosed glioma. This CDR3 is built from 13 residues. The V gene lost 6 bases and the J gene lost 5 bases, with 14 bases spanning the gap. CDR1 and CDR2 (germline): SQVTM, ANQGSEA. The time point is: baseline, week 1 (first vaccination visit). Treatment here: pre-vaccination baseline after standard-of-care therapy. Clones were sequenced by immunoSEQ multiplex PCR, and TCRdb holds only the in-frame ones, with some missing. The sample consists of about 68,000 clones, approximately 79% of them appearing once.

The chain uses TRBV29-1 and TRBJ1-5; unclear D gene. This receptor was obtained from a man in his fifties with glioma. The sample in question was PBMCs, obtained from a glioma patient treated with radiotherapy, temozolomide or both. The CDR3 sequence: CSVLPGFDQPQHF. The CDR3 nucleotides are TGCAGCGTACTACCGGGATTCGATCAGCCCCAGCATTTT.